This TCR beta chain came from a study of blood T cell repertoires in COVID-19. Original methodology: The authors estimated nucleated cell counts from reference gene primer amplification. Sequencing was performed with immunoSEQ multiplex PCR; in TCRdb, only in-frame clones are kept and a portion is missing. For V, J and clone size, that table is used; D and trimming come from the DNA. The table includes 250,000 to 400,000 clones, around 85% detected once. The age range of participants was about 18 to 95 years, with residence in under 25 US areas. Germline trimming cut 6 bases from V and 0 bases from J; bases unmatched to any gene: 2. The germline V gene has CDR1 MDHEN and CDR2 SYDVKM. This CDR3 region has 14 residues.

The V and J genes are TRBV28 and TRBJ2-7; 10 bases fit TRBD2. The sequence was collected from a woman under 40 who had been exposed to COVID-19. Sequencing used PBMCs or T cells enriched from blood (not recorded which). The CDR3 protein is CASSRTSGSYEQYF. For the CDR3, the DNA is TGTGCCAGCAGCAGGACTAGCGGCTCCTACGAGCAGTACTTC.